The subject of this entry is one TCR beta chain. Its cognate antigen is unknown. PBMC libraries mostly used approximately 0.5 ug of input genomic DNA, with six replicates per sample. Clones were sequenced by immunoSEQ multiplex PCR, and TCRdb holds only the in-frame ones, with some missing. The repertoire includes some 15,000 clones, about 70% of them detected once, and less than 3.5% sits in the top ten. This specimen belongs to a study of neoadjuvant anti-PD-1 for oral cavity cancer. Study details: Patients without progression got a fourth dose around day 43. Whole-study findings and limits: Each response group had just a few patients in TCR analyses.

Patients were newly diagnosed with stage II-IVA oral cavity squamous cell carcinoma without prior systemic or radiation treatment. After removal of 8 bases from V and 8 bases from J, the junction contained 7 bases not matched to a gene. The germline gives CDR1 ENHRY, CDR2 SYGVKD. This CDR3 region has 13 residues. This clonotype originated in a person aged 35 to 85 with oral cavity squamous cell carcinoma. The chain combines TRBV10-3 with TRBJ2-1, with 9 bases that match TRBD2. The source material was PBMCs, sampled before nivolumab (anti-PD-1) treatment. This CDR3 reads CAILREGFDEQFF. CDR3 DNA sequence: TGTGCCATCCTGCGGGAGGGCTTCGATGAGCAGTTCTTC.